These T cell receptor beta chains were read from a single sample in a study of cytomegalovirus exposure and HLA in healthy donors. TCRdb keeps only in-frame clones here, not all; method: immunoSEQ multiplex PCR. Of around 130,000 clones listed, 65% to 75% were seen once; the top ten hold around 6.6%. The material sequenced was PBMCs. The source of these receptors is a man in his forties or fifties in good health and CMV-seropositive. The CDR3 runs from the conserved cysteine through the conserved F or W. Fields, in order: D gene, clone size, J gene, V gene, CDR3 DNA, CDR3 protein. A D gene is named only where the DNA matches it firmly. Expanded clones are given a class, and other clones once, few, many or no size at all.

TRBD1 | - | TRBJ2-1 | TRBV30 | TGTGCCTGGACTCGAGGGGGCGCCTACAATGAGCAGTTCTTC | CAWTRGGAYNEQFF
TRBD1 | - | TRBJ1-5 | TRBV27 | TGTGCCAGCAGTTCGACAGGGGTTGGGCAGCCCCAGCATTTT | CASSSTGVGQPQHF
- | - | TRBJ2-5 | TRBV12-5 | TGTGCTAGTGCCTTAGAGGAGACCCAGTACTTC | CASALEETQYF
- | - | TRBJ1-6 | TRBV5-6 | TGTGCCAGCAGCTTGGTTTCAGGGCGGTGGAATTCACCCCTCCACTTT | CASSLVSGRWNSPLHF
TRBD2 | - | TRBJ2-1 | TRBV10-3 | TGTGCCATCAGTCCGCAGACTAGCCTCTCACCCAATGAGCAGTTCTTC | CAISPQTSLSPNEQFF
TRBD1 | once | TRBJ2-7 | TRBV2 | TGTGCCAGCAGTACAGGGGGCGTATCCTACGAGCAGTACTTC | CASSTGGVSYEQYF
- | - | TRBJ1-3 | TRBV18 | TGTGCCAGCTCACCACCGTCGTCAGTGAGAAACACCATATATTTT | CASSPPSSVRNTIYF
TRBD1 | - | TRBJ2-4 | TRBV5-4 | TGTGCCAGCAGCGACCGGGACAGGAGTCCCAAAAACATTCAGTACTTC | CASSDRDRSPKNIQYF
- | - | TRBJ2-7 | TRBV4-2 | TGTGCCAGCAGCCAAGATATGACAGGCCCTACCTACGAGCAGTACTTC | CASSQDMTGPTYEQYF
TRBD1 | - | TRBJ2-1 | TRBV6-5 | TGTGCCAGCAGTTGGGACAGGTTCTCTTCCTACAATGAGCAGTTCTTC | CASSWDRFSSYNEQFF
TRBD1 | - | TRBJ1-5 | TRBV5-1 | TGCGCCAGCAGCCCGGGGCGGGACAGGGGTTCTCAGCCCCAGCATTTT | CASSPGRDRGSQPQHF
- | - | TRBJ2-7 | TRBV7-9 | TGTGCCAGCAGCTTAGGACTAGGGGACTACGAGCAGTACTTC | CASSLGLGDYEQYF
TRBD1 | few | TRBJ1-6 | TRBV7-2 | TGTGCCAGCAGCCCCGGAGGGACAGGGGGGTCAGCCCTCCACTTT | CASSPGGTGGSALHF
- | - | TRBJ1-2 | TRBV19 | TGTGCCAGTAGTATTCGGCGGGGCCCGGCTCGTGGCTACACCTTC | CASSIRRGPARGYTF
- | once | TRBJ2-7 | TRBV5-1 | TGCGCCAGCAGCTTGGAGCTGAGGGAGCAGTACTTC | CASSLELREQYF
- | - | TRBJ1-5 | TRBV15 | TGTGCCACCAGCAGCGACGCCGGGGGGGAAAGCAATCAGCCCCAGCATTTT | CATSSDAGGESNQPQHF
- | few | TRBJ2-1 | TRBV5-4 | TGTGCCAGCAGCCCAAGCGGTACCTACAATGAGCAGTTCTTC | CASSPSGTYNEQFF
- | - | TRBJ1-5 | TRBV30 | TGTGCCTGGAGTGCAGAAGCAGGACAGCCCCAGCATTTT | CAWSAEAGQPQHF
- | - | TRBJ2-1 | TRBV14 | TGTGCCAGCAGCCTACTAGCCTCCGTCGGTGAGCAGTTCTTC | CASSLLASVGEQFF
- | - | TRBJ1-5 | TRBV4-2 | TGTGCCAGCAGCCGGAAGGGAGATAGCAATCAGCCCCAGCATTTT | CASSRKGDSNQPQHF
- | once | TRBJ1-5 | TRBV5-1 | TGCGCCAGCAGCTGGAGGGAAGGGCAGATCCAATGGCATTTT | CASSWREGQIQWHF
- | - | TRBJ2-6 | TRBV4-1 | TGCGCCAGCAGCCAAGGGGGCGGGACCGGGGCCAACGTCCTGACTTTC | CASSQGGGTGANVLTF
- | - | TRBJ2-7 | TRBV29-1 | TGCAGCGCTGGGGGGCGGACAGGCTCCTACGAGCAGTACTTC | CSAGGRTGSYEQYF
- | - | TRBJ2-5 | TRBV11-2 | TGTGCGAGCCGTAAATGGGAGTGGGAGGAGACCCAGTACTTC | CASRKWEWEETQYF
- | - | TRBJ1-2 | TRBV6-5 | TGTGCCAGCAGTTACGTACACAGGTCAAACTATGGCTACGCCTTC | CASSYVHRSNYGYAF
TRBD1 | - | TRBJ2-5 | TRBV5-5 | TGTGCCAGCAGCTTGGACAGGGGGCCGGAGACCCAGTACTTC | CASSLDRGPETQYF
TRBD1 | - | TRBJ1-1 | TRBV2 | TGTGCCACCGGACAGGGGCACATGAACACTGAAGCTTTCTTT | CATGQGHMNTEAFF
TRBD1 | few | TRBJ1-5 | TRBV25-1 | TGTGCCAGCAGTGGTTTCGGGACAGTCAATCAGCCCCAGCATTTT | CASSGFGTVNQPQHF
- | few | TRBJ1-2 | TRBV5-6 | TGTGCCAGCAGCTTGGGCAGACAATTGTATGGCTACACCTTC | CASSLGRQLYGYTF
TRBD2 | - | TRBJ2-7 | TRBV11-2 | TGTGCCAGCAGCTTAGTAGGGCAGAGCGGGGACGAGCAGTACTTC | CASSLVGQSGDEQYF
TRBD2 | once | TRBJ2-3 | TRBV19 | TGTGCCAGTAGTATCCTATTGAGCGGGAAGGCAACAGATACGCAGTATTTT | CASSILLSGKATDTQYF
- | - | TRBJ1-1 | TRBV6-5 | TGTGCCAGCATCCCCCGGGAGACAGCCGACACTGAAGCTTTCTTT | CASIPRETADTEAFF
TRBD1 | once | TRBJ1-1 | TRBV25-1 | TGTGCCAGCAGTGTTACAGGGGGCACTGAAGCTTTCTTT | CASSVTGGTEAFF
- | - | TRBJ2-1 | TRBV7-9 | TGTGCCAGCAGTGGGGCTCCTGAGTTCTTC | CASSGAPEFF
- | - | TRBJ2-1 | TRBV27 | TGTGCCAGCAGTTACGGCAGGGGCAATGAGCAGTTCTTC | CASSYGRGNEQFF
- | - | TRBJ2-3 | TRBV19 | TGTGCCAGTAGTACCGACAGGAATCAACGTAACACAGATACGCAGTATTTT | CASSTDRNQRNTDTQYF
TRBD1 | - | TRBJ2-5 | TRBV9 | TGTGCCAGCAGCGTAGGAGGGACAGGGGTGCCCCAATATGCCCAGTACTTC | CASSVGGTGVPQYAQYF
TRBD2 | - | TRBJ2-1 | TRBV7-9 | TGTGCCAGCATCCCTTCTGTGAGGGCTAGCGGGAGCTCCTACAATGAGCAGTTCTTC | CASIPSVRASGSSYNEQFF
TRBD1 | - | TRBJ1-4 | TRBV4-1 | TGCGCCAGCAGCCCCCAGGGGGGTCTCGGTGAAAAACTGTTTTTT | CASSPQGGLGEKLFF
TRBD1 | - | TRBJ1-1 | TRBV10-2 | TGCGCCAGCAGGGCCCGGGACAGGAGCATCCGTGAAGCTTTCTTT | CASRARDRSIREAFF
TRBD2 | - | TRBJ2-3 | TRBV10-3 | TGTGCCATCAGCCCAGGACTAGCGGGAGGCCCCTTAGCAGATACGCAGTATTTT | CAISPGLAGGPLADTQYF
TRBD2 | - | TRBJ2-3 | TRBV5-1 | TGCGCCAGCAGCTTGCTAGCGGCAGAGGGTACGCAGTATTTT | CASSLLAAEGTQYF
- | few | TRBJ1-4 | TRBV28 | TGTGCCAGCAGTTTGGGAGGGTTCGATGAAAAACTGTTTTTT | CASSLGGFDEKLFF
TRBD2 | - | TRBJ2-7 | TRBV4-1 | TGCGCCAGCAGCTTACTAGCGGGAGGCCCCTACGAGCAGTACTTC | CASSLLAGGPYEQYF
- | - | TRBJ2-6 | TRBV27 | TGTGCCAGCACCCTAAGACAGGTCCGCTCTGGGGCCAACGTCCTGACTTTC | CASTLRQVRSGANVLTF
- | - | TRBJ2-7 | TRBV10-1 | TGCGCCAGCAGTGATGTGGACTACGAGCAGTACTTC | CASSDVDYEQYF
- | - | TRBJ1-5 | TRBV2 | TGTGCCGGTGCGGAGGGGAGGAATCAGCCCCAGCATTTT | CAGAEGRNQPQHF
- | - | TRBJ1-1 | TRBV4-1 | TGCGCCAGCAGCCAAGATTTGCGCAACACTGAAGCTTTCTTT | CASSQDLRNTEAFF
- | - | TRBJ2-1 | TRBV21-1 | TGTGCCAGCAGCAGCAGGGGGCGCTACAATGAGCAGTTCTTC | CASSSRGRYNEQFF
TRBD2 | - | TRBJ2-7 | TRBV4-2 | TGTGCCAGCAGCCAAGATGGAGCTAGCGGCACCTACGAGCAGTACTTC | CASSQDGASGTYEQYF
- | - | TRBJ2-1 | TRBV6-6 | TGTGCCAGCAGTTACCGGAACGTTAGGAGCAATGAGCAGTTCTTC | CASSYRNVRSNEQFF
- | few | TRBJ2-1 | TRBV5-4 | TGTGCCAGCAGCTCTCTAGGATGGAATGAGCAGTTCTTC | CASSSLGWNEQFF